This TCR beta chain originates from a study of blood T cell repertoires in COVID-19. Study background: There were acute and convalescent COVID-19 samples, and they came from the United States, Italy and Spain. From T cells, B-cell-depleted T cells, or PBMCs came the material, which was cDNA or gDNA.

The authors' processing: Reference gene primer amplification gave nucleated cell count estimates. TCRdb's copy holds only in-frame clones and misses some; the assay was immunoSEQ multiplex PCR. Clone size and V and J calls were adopted from that table, with D and trimming inferred from the DNA. The data show 120,000 to 150,000 clones, approximately 82% seen once. Germline CDR1 and CDR2: MRHNA and SNTAGT. The CDR3 has 15 amino acids. V dropped 6 bases and J dropped 3; count of bases not matched to a gene: 8. Sequencing was done on a sample of peripheral blood. The chain is built from TRBV6-4 and TRBJ2-1; 7 bases agree with TRBD2. The source of this sequence is a woman aged 45-60 years in a cohort sampled during active or convalescent COVID-19. Here the CDR3 DNA reads TGTGCCAGCAGCGCGGAGTGGGGGGGCTACAATGAGCAGTTCTTC. Protein: CASSAEWGGYNEQFF.